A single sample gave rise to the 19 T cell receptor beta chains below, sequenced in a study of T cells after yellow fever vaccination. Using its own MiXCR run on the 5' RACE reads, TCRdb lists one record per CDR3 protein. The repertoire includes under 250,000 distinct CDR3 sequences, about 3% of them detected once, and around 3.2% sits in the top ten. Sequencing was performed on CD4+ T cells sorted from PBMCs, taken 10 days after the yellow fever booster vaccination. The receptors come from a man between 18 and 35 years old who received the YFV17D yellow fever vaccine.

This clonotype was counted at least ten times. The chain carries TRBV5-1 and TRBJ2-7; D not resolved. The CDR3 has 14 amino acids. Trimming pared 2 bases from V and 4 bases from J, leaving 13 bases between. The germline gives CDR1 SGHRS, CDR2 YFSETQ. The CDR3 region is CASSLSPGQYEQYV. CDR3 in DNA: TGCGCCAGCAGCTTAAGTCCCGGGCAGTACGAGCAGTACGTC.

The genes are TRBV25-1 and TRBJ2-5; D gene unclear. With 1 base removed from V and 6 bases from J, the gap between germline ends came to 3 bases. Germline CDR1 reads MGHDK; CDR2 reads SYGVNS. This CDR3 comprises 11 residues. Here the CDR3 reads CASSEFQTQYF. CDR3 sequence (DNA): TGTGCCAGCAGTGAATTCCAGACCCAGTACTTC.

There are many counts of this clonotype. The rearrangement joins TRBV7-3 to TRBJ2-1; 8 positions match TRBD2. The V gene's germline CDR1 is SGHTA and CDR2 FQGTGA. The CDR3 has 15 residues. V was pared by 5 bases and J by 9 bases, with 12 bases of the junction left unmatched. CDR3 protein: CASSPWTSRRSEQFF. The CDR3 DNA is TGTGCCAGCAGCCCCTGGACTAGCAGGAGATCTGAGCAGTTCTTC. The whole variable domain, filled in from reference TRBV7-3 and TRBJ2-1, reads GAGVSQTPSNKVTEKGKYVELRCDPISGHTALYWYRQSLGQGPEFLIYFQGTGAADDSGLPNDRFFAVRPEGSVSTLKIQRTERGDSAVYLCASSPWTSRRSEQFFGPGTRLTVL.

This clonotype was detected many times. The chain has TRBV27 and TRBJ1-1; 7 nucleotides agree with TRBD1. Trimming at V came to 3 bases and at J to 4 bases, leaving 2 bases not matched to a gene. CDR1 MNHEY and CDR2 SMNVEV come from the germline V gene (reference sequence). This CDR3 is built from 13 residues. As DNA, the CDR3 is TGTGCCAGCAGTTTCCGGGACAGCACTGAAGCTTTCTTT. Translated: CASSFRDSTEAFF.

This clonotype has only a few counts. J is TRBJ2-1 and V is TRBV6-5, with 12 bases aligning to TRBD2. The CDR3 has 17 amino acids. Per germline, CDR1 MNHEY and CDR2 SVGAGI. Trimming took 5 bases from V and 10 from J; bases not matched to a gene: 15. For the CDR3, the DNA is TGTGCCAGCAGTGCGCCTAGCGGGGGGGCCTCCGGCGACGAGCAGTTCTTC. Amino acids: CASSAPSGGASGDEQFF.

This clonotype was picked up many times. This chain's CDR3 is CASSLGQMISNTEAFF. Written as DNA, the CDR3 is TGCGCCAGCAGCTTGGGACAGATGATTTCGAACACTGAAGCTTTCTTT. This chain joins TRBV5-1 and TRBJ1-1, with D possibly matching TRBD1 (5 bases). The germline V and J ends were trimmed by 0 bases and 1 base, with 13 bases remaining between them. This CDR3 is built from 16 residues. The V gene's germline CDR1 is SGHRS and CDR2 YFSETQ.

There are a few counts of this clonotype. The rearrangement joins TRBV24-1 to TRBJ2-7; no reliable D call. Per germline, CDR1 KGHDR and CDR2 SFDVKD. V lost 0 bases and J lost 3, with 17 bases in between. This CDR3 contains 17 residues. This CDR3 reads CATSDLLLILAYYEQYV. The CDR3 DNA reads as TGTGCCACCAGTGATTTGCTTTTGATCCTCGCGTACTACGAGCAGTACGTC.

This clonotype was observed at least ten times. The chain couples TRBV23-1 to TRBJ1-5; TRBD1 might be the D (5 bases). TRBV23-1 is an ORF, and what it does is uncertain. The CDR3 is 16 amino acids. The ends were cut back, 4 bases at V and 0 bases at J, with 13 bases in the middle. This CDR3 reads CASSRRQNDSNQPQHF. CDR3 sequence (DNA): TGCGCCAGCAGTCGACGACAGAATGATAGCAATCAGCCCCAGCATTTT.

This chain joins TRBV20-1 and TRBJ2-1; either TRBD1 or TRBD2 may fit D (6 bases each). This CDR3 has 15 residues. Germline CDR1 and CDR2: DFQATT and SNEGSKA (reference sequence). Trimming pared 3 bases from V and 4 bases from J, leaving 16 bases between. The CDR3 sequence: CSASRRVQGYNEQFF. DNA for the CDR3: TGCAGTGCTAGCAGGAGGGTACAGGGTTACAATGAGCAGTTCTTC.

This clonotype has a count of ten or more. In nucleotides, the CDR3 is TGCAGCGTCGAAACAGCTCTTAGGACCCAGTACTTC. Translation gives CSVETALRTQYF. This sequence joins TRBV29-1 and TRBJ2-5, with D unclear. V lost 6 bases and J lost 7, with 15 bases in between. Germline CDR1 is SQVTM and CDR2 is ANQGSEA. This CDR3 has 12 residues.

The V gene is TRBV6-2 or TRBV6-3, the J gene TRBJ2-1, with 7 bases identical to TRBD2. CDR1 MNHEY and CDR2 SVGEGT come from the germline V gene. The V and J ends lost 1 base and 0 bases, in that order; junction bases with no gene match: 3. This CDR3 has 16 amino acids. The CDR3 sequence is CASSYLGGSSYNEQFF. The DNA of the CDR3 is TGTGCCAGCAGTTACTTGGGGGGGAGCTCCTACAATGAGCAGTTCTTC.

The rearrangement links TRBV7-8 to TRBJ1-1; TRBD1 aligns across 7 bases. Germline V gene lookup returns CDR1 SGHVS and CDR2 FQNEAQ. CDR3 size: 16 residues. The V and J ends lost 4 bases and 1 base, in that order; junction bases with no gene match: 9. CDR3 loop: CASSYPLGGENTEAFF. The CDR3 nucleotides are TGTGCCAGCAGCTACCCCCTAGGGGGCGAGAACACTGAAGCTTTCTTT.

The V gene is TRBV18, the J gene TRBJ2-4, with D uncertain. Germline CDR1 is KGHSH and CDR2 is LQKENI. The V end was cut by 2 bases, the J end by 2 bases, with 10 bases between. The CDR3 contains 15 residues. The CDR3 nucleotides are TGTGCCAGCTCACCAATGGGGAACCCCAAAAACATTCAGTACTTC. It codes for CASSPMGNPKNIQYF.

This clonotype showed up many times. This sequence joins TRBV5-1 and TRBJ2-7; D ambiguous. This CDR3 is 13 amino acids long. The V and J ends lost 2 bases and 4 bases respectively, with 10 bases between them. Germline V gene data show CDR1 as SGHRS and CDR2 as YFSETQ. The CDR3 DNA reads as TGCGCCAGCAGCTTACGGCAGGAGTACGAGCAGTACTTC. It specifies CASSLRQEYEQYF.

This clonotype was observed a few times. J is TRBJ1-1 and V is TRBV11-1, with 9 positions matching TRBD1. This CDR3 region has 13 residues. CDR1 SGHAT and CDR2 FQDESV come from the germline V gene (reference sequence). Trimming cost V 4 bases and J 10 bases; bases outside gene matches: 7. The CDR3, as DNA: TGTGCCAGCAGCTGGACCGGGACAGGGACAGCTTTCTTT. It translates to CASSWTGTGTAFF.

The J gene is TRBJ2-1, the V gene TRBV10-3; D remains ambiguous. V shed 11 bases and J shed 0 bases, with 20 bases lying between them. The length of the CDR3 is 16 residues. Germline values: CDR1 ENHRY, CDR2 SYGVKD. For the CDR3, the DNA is TGTGCCGCCAACGAAGTCCACAGAAGCTCCTACAATGAGCAGTTCTTC. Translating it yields CAANEVHRSSYNEQFF.

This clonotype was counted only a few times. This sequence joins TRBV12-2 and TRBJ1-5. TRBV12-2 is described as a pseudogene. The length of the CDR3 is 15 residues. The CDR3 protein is CASRLAGGGNQPQHF. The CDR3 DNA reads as TGTGCAAGTCGCTTAGCGGGTGGGGGCAATCAGCCCCAGCATTTT.

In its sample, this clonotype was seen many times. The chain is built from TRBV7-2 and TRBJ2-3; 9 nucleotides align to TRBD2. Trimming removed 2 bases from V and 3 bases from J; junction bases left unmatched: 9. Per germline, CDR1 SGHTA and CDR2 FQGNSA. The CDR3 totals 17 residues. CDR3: CASSLKGLASTTDTQYF. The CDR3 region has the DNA TGTGCCAGCAGCTTAAAGGGACTAGCATCGACTACAGATACGCAGTATTTT.

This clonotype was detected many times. For the CDR3, the DNA is TGTGCCAGCACTAGAGATAGGGGTAGCAATCAGCCCCAGCATTTT. This translates into CASTRDRGSNQPQHF. V usage is TRBV7-2 and J usage is TRBJ1-5; TRBD1 might be the D (5 bases). Germline values: CDR1 SGHTA, CDR2 FQGNSA. Trimming removed 7 bases from V and 0 bases from J, with 13 bases in between. The CDR3 has 15 amino acids.